The source of this T cell receptor beta chain is a study of memory CD4+ T cells and cytomegalovirus serostatus. On the study more broadly: This sample comes from healthy Belgian adults, fewer than ten CMV seropositive, around 26 seronegative.

Study results and caveats: Median bootstrapped AUC for CMV status was about 0.95 originally, about 0.9 US-trained.

TCRdb's table, derived via immunoSEQ multiplex PCR, lists solely in-frame clones and lacks some. The top ten clones hold more than 0.85% of a sample with 55,000 to 65,000 clones, around 80% of them seen once. About this clone: No antigen is known for it.

Single viable CD3+CD4+CD8-CD45RO+ cells were sorted as the memory CD4+ T cells. With 2 bases removed from V and 3 bases from J, the gap between germline ends came to 7 bases. Per germline, CDR1 SGHAT and CDR2 FQDESV (reference sequence). The CDR3 length is 14 residues. The receptor was isolated from an adult in good health and CMV-seronegative. The chain links TRBV11-1 to TRBJ2-2; D unclear. Material for sequencing was memory CD4+ T cells from blood. The CDR3 nucleotides read TGTGCCAGCAGCTTATTACGTCACACCGGGGAGCTGTTTTTT. This translates into CASSLLRHTGELFF.